The 28 T cell receptor beta chains in this list originate from one sample, sequenced in a study of neurological immune-mediated disorders. Via MiXCR, TCRdb re-called the 5' RACE reads, giving one row per CDR3 protein. Of some 41,000 distinct CDR3 sequences in the sample, 2.5% were seen once. Specimen: PBMCs. The source of these receptors is a man aged 25-40 years with multiple sclerosis.

At least ten counts were recorded for this clonotype. The chain uses TRBV5-1 and TRBJ2-7; a possible D gene is TRBD2 (5 bases). This CDR3 region has 14 residues. Germline values: CDR1 SGHRS, CDR2 YFSETQ. Trimming stripped 7 bases from V and 7 bases from J, with 21 bases between. The CDR3 here is CASRQASNPGEQYF. The CDR3 nucleotides read TGCGCCAGCCGCCAGGCCTCCAACCCGGGGGAGCAGTACTTC. Drawing the rest from reference TRBV5-1 and TRBJ2-7, the complete variable domain is KAGVTQTPRYLIKTRGQQVTLSCSPISGHRSVSWYQQTPGQGLQFLFEYFSETQRNKGNFPGRFSGRQFSNSRSEMNVSTLELGDSALYLCASRQASNPGEQYFGPGTRLTVT.

This clonotype was seen many times. V and J are TRBV4-1 and TRBJ2-7; 9 nucleotides line up with TRBD1. This CDR3 comprises 15 residues. The germline CDR1 and CDR2 sequences are MGHRA and YSYEKL. The V gene end was trimmed by 4 bases and the J gene end by 2 bases; junction bases not matched to a gene: 6. For the CDR3, the DNA is TGCGCCAGCAGCCCTCCGGGACAGGGAGCCTACGAGCAGTACTTC. It codes for CASSPPGQGAYEQYF.

In this sample, this clonotype turned up many times. This chain links TRBV5-8 with TRBJ1-1; D gene unclear. V shed 1 base and J shed 6 bases, with 13 bases lying between them. The V gene's germline CDR1 is SGHTS and CDR2 YDEGEE. The CDR3 is 14 residues long. In DNA form, the CDR3 reads TGTGCCAGCAGCTTGTACCCCCCCGGGCCTGAAGCTTTCTTT. Translating it yields CASSLYPPGPEAFF. Full variable domain (outside the CDR3, taken from reference TRBV5-8 and TRBJ1-1): EAGVTQSPTHLIKTRGQQATLRCSPISGHTSVYWYQQALGLGLQFLLWYDEGEERNRGNFPPRFSGRQFPNYSSELNVNALELEDSALYLCASSLYPPGPEAFFGQGTRLTVV.

This clonotype was found many times. A read error may account for a junction end that differs from germline. This chain uses TRBV3-1 with TRBJ2-2; D call uncertain. Germline V gene data show CDR1 as LGHDT and CDR2 as YNNKEL (reference sequence). CDR3 length equals 16 residues. CDR3 residues: CASRQSQIANTGELFF. Written as DNA, the CDR3 is TGTGCCAGCCGCCAGTCCCAAATCGCGAACACCGGGGAGCTGTTTTTT.

This clonotype was seen ten or more times. The chain joins TRBV7-2 to TRBJ1-1, with TRBD1 matching over 12 bases. CDR3 length: 16 amino acids. V lost 8 bases to trimming and J lost 4 bases; unmatched junction nucleotides: 11. Germline CDR1 and CDR2: SGHTA and FQGNSA. CDR3 protein: CASRPGDRGRSTEAFF. CDR3 sequence (DNA): TGTGCCAGCCGTCCCGGGGACAGGGGGCGCAGCACTGAAGCTTTCTTT.

In its sample, this clonotype was seen many times. The chain couples TRBV6-5 to TRBJ2-4; D possibly matches TRBD1 or TRBD2 (6 bases each). The CDR3 runs 14 residues. V was shortened by 6 bases and J by 6 bases, with 15 bases between the two germline ends. Germline CDR1 MNHEY, CDR2 SVGAGI. CDR3 coding DNA: TGTGCCAGCAGCCTGGGGGGCCCAGCAAACATTCAGTACTTC. The encoded protein is CASSLGGPANIQYF.

By sample fraction, this clonotype is medium-sized. V usage is TRBV5-6 and J usage is TRBJ1-2, with a possible D match to TRBD1 (6 bases). This CDR3 comprises 14 residues. Deletions cut 4 bases from V and 5 bases from J, with 15 bases between. Germline loops: CDR1 SGHDT, CDR2 YYEEEE. CDR3 protein: CASSLVGQGYGYTF. CDR3 nucleotides: TGTGCCAGCAGCCTCGTGGGCCAGGGGTATGGCTACACCTTC.

On this clonotype itself: A single base separates this from a much larger clone, so it may be a read error. The genes are TRBV20-1 and TRBJ2-1, with D possibly matching TRBD2 (6 bases). The CDR3 runs to 12 residues. V shed 7 bases and J shed 5 bases, with 12 bases lying between them. Per the germline V gene, CDR1 is DFQATT and CDR2 is SNEGSKA (reference sequence). CDR3 protein: CSVETRHNEQFF. CDR3 in DNA: TGCAGTGTGGAGACTAGGCACAATGAGCAGTTCTTC.

V usage is TRBV6-4 and J usage is TRBJ2-2, with D perhaps TRBD1 (5 bases). CDR1 and CDR2 from the germline V gene are MRHNA and SNTAGT. V shed 6 bases and J shed 3 bases, with 14 bases lying between them. The CDR3 covers 15 residues. In nucleotides, the CDR3 is TGTGCCAGCAGAGGCGGACACGGAGACACCGGGGAGCTGTTTTTT. Encoded protein: CASRGGHGDTGELFF.

This clonotype was counted many times. CDR3 protein: CSASRGITYEQYF. The CDR3 bases are TGCAGTGCTAGCAGGGGGATCACCTACGAGCAGTACTTC. This rearrangement joins TRBV20-1 to TRBJ2-7; 7 positions match TRBD1. This CDR3 region has 13 residues. Germline V gene sequence: CDR1 DFQATT, CDR2 SNEGSKA (reference sequence). With 3 bases clipped from V and 2 bases from J, the junction kept 4 bases outside the gene matches.

This clonotype was seen ten or more times. The chain joins TRBV15 to TRBJ1-6, with TRBD1 identical over 7 bases. Germline-derived CDR1 and CDR2 are LNHNV and YYDKDF (reference sequence). The V segment lost 1 base and the J segment 10 bases; nucleotides outside the gene matches: 10. CDR3 length: 16 amino acids. CDR3 bases: TGTGCCACCAGCAGAGCAACAGGGGCGGCTGGATCACCCCTCCACTTT. Translating it yields CATSRATGAAGSPLHF.

This clonotype was seen at least ten times. V is TRBV20-1 and J is TRBJ2-1; TRBD2 might be the D (5 bases). With 1 base removed from V and 3 bases from J, the gap between germline ends came to 25 bases. Germline CDR1 is DFQATT and CDR2 is SNEGSKA (reference sequence). The CDR3 covers 19 residues. The CDR3 coding sequence is TGCAGTGCTAGAGGCTATCAGCTGGCCCAACTACGGGACTACAATGAGCAGTTCTTC. Its translation is CSARGYQLAQLRDYNEQFF.

This clonotype was seen ten or more times. The V gene is TRBV20-1, the J gene TRBJ2-7, with D unclear. The V and J ends lost 6 bases and 0 bases respectively, with 9 bases between them. CDR1 is DFQATT and CDR2 is SNEGSKA in the germline V gene (reference sequence). This CDR3 comprises 12 residues. This CDR3 reads CSAGLTSYEQYF. CDR3 DNA: TGCAGTGCGGGCCTAACCTCCTACGAGCAGTACTTC.

This clonotype was observed at least ten times. CDR3 sequence reads: CASSLKGRDYEQYF. CDR3 DNA sequence: TGTGCCAGCAGCTTGAAGGGGCGCGACTACGAGCAGTACTTC. The rearrangement joins TRBV5-6 to TRBJ2-7, with D perhaps TRBD1 (5 bases). The CDR3 covers 14 residues. Trimming took 1 base from V and 3 from J, leaving 11 bases between them. Germline assignment: CDR1 SGHDT and CDR2 YYEEEE.

There are many counts of this clonotype. The chain uses TRBV20-1 and TRBJ1-2; 8 nucleotides match TRBD1. The CDR3 spans 16 residues. The germline gives CDR1 DFQATT, CDR2 SNEGSKA (reference sequence). V lost 1 base to trimming and J lost 4 bases; unmatched junction nucleotides: 11. As DNA, the CDR3 is TGCAGTGCTAGAGCCCCCCCGGGACAGGATCTCTATGGCTACACCTTC. Translated, it gives CSARAPPGQDLYGYTF.

In this sample, this clonotype turned up many times. V and J are TRBV20-1 and TRBJ2-3; perhaps TRBD2 as D (5 bases). CDR3 size: 11 residues. CDR1 DFQATT and CDR2 SNEGSKA come from the germline V gene (reference sequence). The CDR3 region has the DNA TGCGTTTTTAGCGGCACAGATACGCAGTATTTT. It is translated as CVFSGTDTQYF.

This clonotype occurred many times. V and J are TRBV29-1 and TRBJ2-6; the D is unclear. Germline lookup yields CDR1 SQVTM and CDR2 ANQGSEA. Trimming pared 4 bases from V and 0 bases from J, leaving 7 bases between. This CDR3 comprises 14 residues. DNA for the CDR3: TGCAGCGTTGTCCTTAACTCTGGGGCCAACGTCCTGACTTTC. This translates into CSVVLNSGANVLTF.

This clonotype has at least ten counts. The chain employs TRBV7-9 and TRBJ2-6, with TRBD1 as a possible D gene (6 bases). The CDR3 has 17 residues. Germline CDR1 and CDR2: SEHNR and FQNEAQ (reference sequence). Trimming pared 4 bases from V and 1 base from J, leaving 14 bases between. The CDR3: CASSSSRDTSGANVLTF. The CDR3 nucleotides read TGTGCCAGCAGCTCGTCCCGGGACACATCTGGGGCCAACGTCCTGACTTTC.

This clonotype was found a few times. With a much larger clone just one base away, this may be a read error. The rearrangement joins TRBV6-5 to TRBJ2-3; D remains unclear. The CDR3 spans 12 residues. CDR1 and CDR2 from the germline V gene are MNHEY and SVGAGI. The CDR3 sequence: CASSYSTDKQYF. The CDR3 DNA sequence: TGTGCCAGCAGTTACTCAACAGATAAGCAGTATTTT.

This clonotype has ten or more counts. The chain recombines TRBV29-1 with TRBJ2-3; D gene uncertain. Germline V CDR1 and CDR2: SQVTM, ANQGSEA. The CDR3 length is 13 residues. The germline V and J ends were trimmed by 3 bases and 6 bases, with 13 bases remaining between them. CDR3 nucleotides: TGCAGCGTTGAGGTCGAAAACCCTGATACGCAGTATTTT. It translates to CSVEVENPDTQYF.

This clonotype occurred many times. The gene calls are TRBV5-1 and TRBJ1-2; no clear D gene. The V gene lost 0 bases and the J gene lost 6 bases, with 18 bases spanning the gap. This CDR3 region has 16 residues. Germline-derived CDR1 and CDR2 are SGHRS and YFSETQ. Here the CDR3 DNA reads TGCGCCAGCAGCTTGGGGTTGGAGGTAGCTAGTAATGGCTACACCTTC. Translating it yields CASSLGLEVASNGYTF.

This clonotype was observed many times. The rearrangement joins TRBV5-1 to TRBJ2-1; D not certain. V lost 2 bases and J 10 bases, leaving 10 bases between the germline ends. This CDR3 contains 12 residues. Germline V CDR1 and CDR2: SGHRS, YFSETQ. DNA for the CDR3: TGCGCCAGCAGCTTCACGGGCGGAGAGCAGTTCTTC. Residues: CASSFTGGEQFF.

This clonotype was observed many times. The genes are TRBV12-3 or TRBV12-4 and TRBJ2-5, with D perhaps TRBD1 (5 bases). The CDR3 contains 16 residues. The V and J ends lost 0 bases and 4 bases respectively, with 15 bases between them. The CDR3 loop reads CASSLARGAGPETQYF. DNA of the CDR3: TGTGCCAGCAGTTTAGCACGTGGGGCAGGGCCAGAGACCCAGTACTTC.

The chain employs TRBV7-6 and TRBJ2-7; D possibly matches TRBD1 or TRBD2 (5 bases each). Trimming left V 3 bases short and J 5 bases short, with 14 bases between. The germline gives CDR1 SGHVS, CDR2 FNYEAQ. This CDR3 comprises 14 residues. The CDR3, as DNA: TGTGCCAGCAGCTTGCAGGGAGCGGTAGACGAGCAGTACTTC. Translation: CASSLQGAVDEQYF.

This clonotype has at least ten counts. This chain joins TRBV19 and TRBJ2-1, with a possible D match to TRBD2 (5 bases). This CDR3 spans 14 amino acids. Germline V gene sequence: CDR1 LNHDA, CDR2 SQIVND (reference sequence). The V end was cut by 11 bases, the J end by 2 bases, with 16 bases between. CDR3 coding DNA: TGTGCCCCCCATCGTGGAGGAACCTACAATGAGCAGTTCTTC. Its translation: CAPHRGGTYNEQFF.

As to this clonotype: Just one base apart from a much larger clone, this may be a read error. The genes are TRBV28 and TRBJ2-2; D possibly matches TRBD1 or TRBD2 (5 bases each). The CDR3 spans 15 residues. Germline lookup yields CDR1 MDHEN and CDR2 SYDVKM. Here the CDR3 DNA reads TGTGCCAGCAGTTTCTTCGGGGAACACACCGGGGCGCTGTTTTTT. Its translation is CASSFFGEHTGALFF.

This clonotype was counted ten times or more. The chain couples TRBV6-5 to TRBJ1-5; D remains unclear. Germline CDR1 is MNHEY and CDR2 is SVGAGI. The length of the CDR3 is 13 residues. Trimming stripped 1 base from V and 3 bases from J, with 4 bases between. The CDR3, as DNA: TGTGCCAGCAGTTACTACCCCAATCAGCCCCAGCATTTT. The encoded protein is CASSYYPNQPQHF.

There are many counts of this clonotype. This chain joins TRBV4-1 and TRBJ2-1, with unresolved D. Trimming pared 9 bases from V and 5 bases from J, leaving 5 bases between. CDR1 MGHRA and CDR2 YSYEKL come from the germline V gene. CDR3 length: 10 residues. The CDR3 here is CARSNNEQFF. The CDR3 nucleotides are TGCGCCAGATCCAACAATGAGCAGTTCTTC.